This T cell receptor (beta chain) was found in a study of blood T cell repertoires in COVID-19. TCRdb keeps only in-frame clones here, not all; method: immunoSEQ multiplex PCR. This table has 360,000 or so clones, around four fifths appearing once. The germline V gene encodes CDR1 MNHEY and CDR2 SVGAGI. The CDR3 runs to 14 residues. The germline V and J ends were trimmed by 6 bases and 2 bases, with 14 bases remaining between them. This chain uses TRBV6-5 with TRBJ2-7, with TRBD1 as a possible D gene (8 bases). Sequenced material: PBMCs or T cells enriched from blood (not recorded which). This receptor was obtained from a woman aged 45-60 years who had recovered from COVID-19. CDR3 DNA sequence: TGTGCCAGCAGGTCTACAGGGGGGGCCTACGAGCAGTACTTC. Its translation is CASRSTGGAYEQYF.